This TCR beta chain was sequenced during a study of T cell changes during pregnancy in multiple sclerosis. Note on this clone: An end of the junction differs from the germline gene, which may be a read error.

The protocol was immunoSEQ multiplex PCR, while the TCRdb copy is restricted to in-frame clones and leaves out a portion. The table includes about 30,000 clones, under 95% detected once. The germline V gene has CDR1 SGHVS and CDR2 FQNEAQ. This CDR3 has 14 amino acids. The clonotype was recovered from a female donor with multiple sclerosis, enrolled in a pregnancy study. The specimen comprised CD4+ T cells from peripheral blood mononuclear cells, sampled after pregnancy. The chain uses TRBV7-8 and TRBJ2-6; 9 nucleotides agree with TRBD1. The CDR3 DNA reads TGTGCCAGCAGCTTAGATGCGGGGACAGGGCTTGGGGATTTC. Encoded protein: CASSLDAGTGLGDF. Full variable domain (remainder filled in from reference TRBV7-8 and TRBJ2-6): GAGVSQSPRYKVAKRGQDVALRCDPISGHVSLFWYQQALGQGPEFLTYFQNEAQLDKSGLPSDRFFAERPEGSVSTLKIQRTQQEDSAVYLCASSLDAGTGLGDFGAGSRLTVL.